This passage covers 27 T cell receptor beta chains from one sample sequenced in a study of Graves' ophthalmopathy and Graves' hyperthyroidism. For repertoire sequencing, the TCR beta CDR3 regions were amplified from RNA transcripts. RT-PCR was first run with HTBI primers, then multiplex PCR in a second round. TCRdb independently ran MiXCR on the multiplex PCR reads; one entry per CDR3 protein. The sample holds 740,000 or so distinct CDR3 sequences, 40% seen once. The sequenced material came from peripheral blood. The receptor set was obtained from an adult man with Graves' ophthalmopathy.

This chain connects TRBV11-2 to TRBJ2-5, with D possibly TRBD2 on 5 matching bases. V was clipped by 8 bases and J by 5 bases, with 18 bases between them. The germline CDR1 and CDR2 sequences are SGHAT and FQNNGV. The CDR3 is made up of 14 amino acids. CDR3 DNA: TGTGCCAGCTCGCAAGGTGGGAGTAGTGAGACCCAGTACTTC. Translated: CASSQGGSSETQYF. Complete variable domain (other parts from reference TRBV11-2 and TRBJ2-5): EAGVAQSPRYKIIEKRQSVAFWCNPISGHATLYWYQQILGQGPKLLIQFQNNGVVDDSQLPKDRFSAERLKGVDSTLKIQPAKLEDSAVYLCASSQGGSSETQYFGPGTRLLVL.

The chain links TRBV5-1 to TRBJ2-7, with D perhaps matching TRBD1 (6 bases). Germline loops: CDR1 SGHRS, CDR2 YFSETQ. CDR3 length equals 18 residues. V was trimmed by 0 bases and J by 2 bases, leaving 21 bases between them. The CDR3 spells CASSLVLSTGLEAYEQYF. The DNA for the CDR3 is TGCGCCAGCAGCTTGGTGCTCTCGACAGGCCTCGAGGCCTACGAGCAGTACTTC.

This clonotype occurred a few times. The chain recombines TRBV25-1 with TRBJ2-2, with 10 bases lining up with TRBD1. The germline gives CDR1 MGHDK, CDR2 SYGVNS. V lost 10 bases, J lost 6 bases, and 14 bases stayed unmatched. This CDR3 has 16 residues. CDR3 amino acids: CATSTGTGVIAGELFF. In DNA form, the CDR3 reads TGTGCCACCTCAACCGGGACAGGGGTCATTGCCGGGGAGCTGTTTTTT.

J is TRBJ1-2 and V is TRBV15, with D perhaps TRBD1 (5 bases). Germline-derived CDR1 and CDR2 are LNHNV and YYDKDF (reference sequence). This CDR3 is 13 amino acids long. Trimming left V 3 bases short and J 6 bases short, with 11 bases between. As DNA, the CDR3 is TGTGCCACCAGCAGCCGCGGGGGGGATGGCTACACCTTC. Translation gives CATSSRGGDGYTF. Full variable domain (remainder filled in from reference TRBV15 and TRBJ1-2): DAMVIQNPRYQVTQFGKPVTLSCSQTLNHNVMYWYQQKSSQAPKLLFHYYDKDFNNEADTPDNFQSRRPNTSFCFLDIRSPGLGDTAMYLCATSSRGGDGYTFGSGTRLTVV.

A word on this clonotype: At one boundary the junction diverges from the germline segment, which might be a read error. This chain uses TRBV10-3 with TRBJ1-1; 9 bases agree with TRBD1. There are 14 residues in the CDR3. Germline CDR1 and CDR2: ENHRY and SYGVKD. This chain's CDR3 is CASSSGDRVTEAFF. The CDR3 coding sequence is TGTGCCAGCAGTTCCGGGGACAGGGTCACTGAAGCTTTCTTT.

The CDR3 region has the DNA TGTGCCAGCAGCTTTGGGACTAGCGGGTTCTACGAGCAGTACTTC. This gives the protein CASSFGTSGFYEQYF. The gene calls are TRBV7-8 and TRBJ2-7; 12 nucleotides align to TRBD2. Per the germline V gene, CDR1 is SGHVS and CDR2 is FQNEAQ. V lost 3 bases, J lost 3 bases, and 3 bases stayed unmatched. The CDR3 runs to 15 residues.

This clonotype was observed many times. This rearrangement joins TRBV2 to TRBJ2-5; D not certain. The V gene's germline CDR1 is SNHLY and CDR2 FYNNEI. V lost 3 bases and J 4 bases, leaving 9 bases between the germline ends. This CDR3 is 13 amino acids long. The CDR3, as DNA: TGTGCCAGCAGTGATGAGGCGAGAGAGACCCAGTACTTC. Encoded protein: CASSDEARETQYF.

This clonotype was seen a handful of times. The chain links TRBV24-1 to TRBJ1-5, with D perhaps TRBD1 (5 bases). The CDR3 has 17 residues. CDR1 and CDR2 from the germline V gene are KGHDR and SFDVKD. Trimming cost V 11 bases and J 4 bases, with 26 bases left between them. The CDR3: CASREDGSGGVNQPQHF. The CDR3 coding sequence is TGTGCCAGCAGAGAAGATGGGAGTGGAGGGGTAAATCAGCCCCAGCATTTT.

In this sample, this clonotype turned up a few times. The CDR3 here is CSARESALLRGYTF. The CDR3 DNA is TGCAGTGCTAGAGAGTCAGCCTTATTACGTGGCTACACCTTC. V gene TRBV20-1 combines with J gene TRBJ1-2; no definite D call. Germline lookup yields CDR1 DFQATT and CDR2 SNEGSKA (reference sequence). The CDR3 loop spans 14 amino acids. Trimming pared 0 bases from V and 7 bases from J, leaving 15 bases between.

The V call is TRBV25-1, the J call TRBJ2-2; TRBD1 aligns across 8 bases. V was clipped by 8 bases and J by 7 bases; unmatched bases: 9. Germline CDR1 and CDR2: MGHDK and SYGVNS. The CDR3 covers 14 residues. CDR3 sequence reads: CASSPGGKIGELFF. DNA of the CDR3: TGTGCCAGCTCACCAGGGGGCAAGATCGGGGAGCTGTTTTTT. Complete variable domain (other parts from reference TRBV25-1 and TRBJ2-2): EADIYQTPRYLVIGTGKKITLECSQTMGHDKMYWYQQDPGMELHLIHYSYGVNSTEKGDLSSESTVSRIRTEHFPLTLESARPSHTSQYLCASSPGGKIGELFFGEGSRLTVL.

This clonotype was recorded at least ten times. The V call is TRBV29-1, the J call TRBJ1-4; TRBD1 matches 9 bases. Losses at the gene ends were 6 bases for V and 1 base for J; bases not matched to a gene: 3. Germline assignment: CDR1 SQVTM and CDR2 ANQGSEA. This CDR3 has 14 residues. The CDR3 protein is CSVQGAGTNEKLFF. The CDR3 coding sequence is TGCAGCGTACAGGGGGCGGGAACTAATGAAAAACTGTTTTTT.

This chain connects TRBV11-2 to TRBJ2-5; 7 bases map to TRBD1. Near its end, the DNA agrees better with TRBJ2-7, so the J call may be wrong. The CDR3 totals 17 residues. Germline assignment: CDR1 SGHAT and CDR2 FQNNGV. The DNA of the CDR3 is TGTGCCAGCAGCCAGGGACAGTTTAGCCAGGGGTCCTACGAGCAGTACTTC. Protein sequence: CASSQGQFSQGSYEQYF.

This clonotype was detected many times. The chain combines TRBV7-9 with TRBJ1-3; D ambiguous. Trimming stripped 5 bases from V and 3 bases from J, with 11 bases between. Germline V gene data show CDR1 as SEHNR and CDR2 as FQNEAQ (reference sequence). The length of the CDR3 is 14 residues. The CDR3 region is CASSHRTIGNTIYF. CDR3 coding DNA: TGTGCCAGCAGCCATCGGACGATTGGAAACACCATATATTTT. The full variable domain, its missing parts supplied by reference TRBV7-9 and TRBJ1-3, is DTGVSQNPRHKITKRGQNVTFRCDPISEHNRLYWYRQTLGQGPEFLTYFQNEAQLEKSRLLSDRFSAERPKGSFSTLEIQRTEQGDSAMYLCASSHRTIGNTIYFGEGSWLTVV.

This clonotype was recorded many times. The chain joins TRBV19 to TRBJ1-1, with TRBD1 matching over 7 bases. CDR3 size: 14 residues. Germline lookup yields CDR1 LNHDA and CDR2 SQIVND (reference sequence). With 4 bases clipped from V and 3 bases from J, the junction kept 5 bases outside the gene matches. CDR3 DNA: TGTGCCAGTAGTACCAGGGGGGGAGACACTGAAGCTTTCTTT. This translates into CASSTRGGDTEAFF. The full variable domain, rest sourced from reference TRBV19 and TRBJ1-1, is DGGITQSPKYLFRKEGQNVTLSCEQNLNHDAMYWYRQDPGQGLRLIYYSQIVNDFQKGDIAEGYSVSREKKESFPLTVTSAQKNPTAFYLCASSTRGGDTEAFFGQGTRLTVV.

This clonotype was detected ten times or more. The gene calls are TRBV7-9 and TRBJ1-6; D might be TRBD1 (5 bases). This CDR3 has 16 residues. From germline, CDR1 is SEHNR and CDR2 FQNEAQ (reference sequence). Trimming removed 4 bases at V and 8 bases at J, with 18 bases between. The CDR3 spells CASSSTREGWDSPLHF. CDR3 sequence (DNA): TGTGCCAGCAGCTCCACCAGGGAGGGGTGGGATTCACCCCTCCACTTT.

This clonotype was detected only a few times. V usage is TRBV5-1 and J usage is TRBJ2-7; 10 positions match TRBD2. V trimming: 5 bases; J trimming: 0 bases; junction bases outside the gene matches: 5. CDR3 length equals 15 residues. Germline CDR1 SGHRS, CDR2 YFSETQ. CDR3: CASREGLASSYEQYF. The CDR3 DNA sequence: TGCGCCAGCAGAGAGGGACTAGCGAGCTCCTACGAGCAGTACTTC.

The rearrangement links TRBV20-1 to TRBJ1-3; the D is unclear. Germline V gene sequence: CDR1 DFQATT, CDR2 SNEGSKA (reference sequence). The CDR3 is made up of 16 amino acids. V was cut by 0 bases and J by 0 bases, with 12 bases left in between. The DNA of the CDR3 is TGCAGTGCTAGAGATTCGGCGGGATACTCTGGAAACACCATATATTTT. Amino acids: CSARDSAGYSGNTIYF.

V gene TRBV7-9 combines with J gene TRBJ1-5; D unresolved. This CDR3 comprises 14 residues. Germline assignment: CDR1 SEHNR and CDR2 FQNEAQ (reference sequence). V lost 5 bases and J 5 bases, leaving 13 bases between the germline ends. Written as DNA, the CDR3 is TGTGCCAGCAGCCCGGGGTACGGCCATCAGCCCCAGCATTTT. Protein sequence: CASSPGYGHQPQHF.

Only a few counts were recorded for this clonotype. The chain employs TRBV20-1 and TRBJ1-2; D is unresolved. Trimming left V 4 bases short and J 0 bases short, with 15 bases between. Germline V CDR1 and CDR2: DFQATT, SNEGSKA (reference sequence). The CDR3 is 15 amino acids. CDR3 region: CSATPGRRANYGYTF. CDR3 DNA: TGCAGTGCTACCCCCGGACGGAGAGCTAACTATGGCTACACCTTC.

This chain connects TRBV7-2 to TRBJ2-5; D is possibly TRBD2 (5 bases). Germline V gives CDR1 SGHTA, CDR2 FQGNSA. The CDR3 totals 15 residues. Between the trimmed V and J ends, which lost 6 bases and 2 bases, there was a span of 16 bases. CDR3 region: CASSRGSGTQETQYF. CDR3 nucleotide sequence: TGTGCCAGCAGTCGAGGATCGGGAACACAAGAGACCCAGTACTTC.

There are many counts of this clonotype. This chain links TRBV29-1 with TRBJ1-5, with 9 nucleotides matching TRBD1. The CDR3 totals 13 residues. The V and J ends lost 5 bases and 4 bases, in that order; junction bases with no gene match: 3. The germline V gene has CDR1 SQVTM and CDR2 ANQGSEA. DNA of the CDR3: TGCAGCGTTCGGGACAGGGCTAATCAGCCCCAGCATTTT. Translating it yields CSVRDRANQPQHF.

The chain employs TRBV5-8 and TRBJ2-7; a weak D match, TRBD1 (6 bases). This CDR3 has 15 amino acids. V dropped 3 bases and J dropped 2 bases, with 15 bases sitting between them. CDR1 is SGHTS, CDR2 YDEGEE, per germline. DNA of the CDR3: TGTGCCAGCAGCTCCCTCAGCACAGGGACCTACGAGCAGTACTTC. Translation gives CASSSLSTGTYEQYF.

This clonotype was picked up many times. J is TRBJ2-5 and V is TRBV12-3 or TRBV12-4; D is unclear. The length of the CDR3 is 12 residues. Trimming stripped 3 bases from V and 4 bases from J, with 6 bases between. CDR3: CASSFGVETQYF. In nucleotides, the CDR3 is TGTGCCAGCAGTTTTGGGGTAGAGACCCAGTACTTC.

The CDR3, as DNA: TGTGCCAGCAGCTCCTCGACAGGGGGCCACACTGAAGCTTTCTTT. Translated, it gives CASSSSTGGHTEAFF. This chain joins TRBV12-3 or TRBV12-4 and TRBJ1-1; 10 bases align to TRBD1. V lost 6 bases, J lost 3 bases, and 7 bases stayed unmatched. The CDR3 runs to 15 residues.

This clonotype was counted a few times. The chain has TRBV7-9 and TRBJ2-2, with D tentatively TRBD1 (5 bases). The CDR3 is made up of 16 amino acids. Germline assignment: CDR1 SEHNR and CDR2 FQNEAQ (reference sequence). Trimming stripped 1 base from V and 0 bases from J, with 9 bases between. The CDR3 sequence: CASSLVWGPNTGELFF. CDR3 DNA sequence: TGTGCCAGCAGCTTAGTATGGGGCCCGAACACCGGGGAGCTGTTTTTT.

Of note for this clonotype: One end of the junction varies from germline; a read error may be responsible. The V gene is TRBV10-3, the J gene TRBJ1-2, with D possibly matching TRBD1 (5 bases). The germline V gene encodes CDR1 ENHRY and CDR2 SYGVKD. The CDR3 length is 14 residues. CDR3 in DNA: TGTGCCAGCAGTTTCGGGGGTATTGGCTATGGCTACACCTTC. It codes for CASSFGGIGYGYTF.

This clonotype was recorded a few times. The CDR3 DNA is TGTGCCAGCAGCCCCTACAGACAGTACCGGTCCTACGAGCAGTACTTC. Its protein is CASSPYRQYRSYEQYF. The V gene is TRBV7-8, the J gene TRBJ2-7, with D possibly TRBD1 on 5 matching bases. V lost 5 bases to trimming and J lost 1 base, with 18 bases between them. Per germline, CDR1 SGHVS and CDR2 FQNEAQ. This CDR3 is 16 amino acids long. The complete variable domain, with remaining parts taken from reference TRBV7-8 and TRBJ2-7, reads GAGVSQSPRYKVAKRGQDVALRCDPISGHVSLFWYQQALGQGPEFLTYFQNEAQLDKSGLPSDRFFAERPEGSVSTLKIQRTQQEDSAVYLCASSPYRQYRSYEQYFGPGTRLTVT.